A selection of T cell receptor beta chains follows, all from one sample in a study of beta chain features in type 1 diabetes. TCRdb's table, derived via immunoSEQ multiplex PCR, lists solely in-frame clones and lacks some. The data show hundreds of thousands of clones, with 11% to 15% seen just once and 0.035% to 0.045% held by the top ten. The sequenced sample consisted of naive CD4+ T cells from blood. The receptors derive from a man between 18 and 29 years old with type 1 diabetes. The CDR3 runs from the conserved cysteine through the conserved F or W. The order of the fields is clone size, J gene, D gene, V gene, CDR3 protein, CDR3 DNA. The D gene is left open where the match is weak. Rows may omit the clone size; those that give it use once, few, many or a size class.

abundance: .; j_gene: TRBJ1-1; d_gene: .; v_gene: TRBV27; CDR3aa: CASSFRGYTEAFF; CDR3nt: TGTGCCAGCAGTTTCCGGGGTTACACTGAAGCTTTCTTT
abundance: .; j_gene: TRBJ2-1; d_gene: TRBD2; v_gene: TRBV11-2; CDR3aa: CASSSGLRGTYNEQFF; CDR3nt: TGTGCCAGCAGCTCGGGCCTGCGGGGGACCTACAATGAGCAGTTCTTC
abundance: few; j_gene: TRBJ2-3; d_gene: TRBD1; v_gene: TRBV19; CDR3aa: CASRKDRENTDTQYF; CDR3nt: TGTGCCAGTAGGAAGGACAGGGAAAACACAGATACGCAGTATTTT
abundance: few; j_gene: TRBJ2-1; d_gene: TRBD2; v_gene: TRBV18; CDR3aa: CASSPRTGGPAYNEQFF; CDR3nt: TGTGCCAGCTCACCACGGACGGGAGGACCCGCCTACAATGAGCAGTTCTTC
abundance: many; j_gene: TRBJ2-5; d_gene: .; v_gene: TRBV12-5; CDR3aa: CASGLEETQYF; CDR3nt: TGTGCTAGTGGTCTGGAAGAGACCCAGTACTTC
abundance: .; j_gene: TRBJ2-1; d_gene: .; v_gene: TRBV6-1; CDR3aa: CASTAIRSYNEQFF; CDR3nt: TGTGCCAGCACGGCAATCCGCTCCTACAATGAGCAGTTCTTC
abundance: few; j_gene: TRBJ2-7; d_gene: TRBD1; v_gene: TRBV29-1; CDR3aa: CSAGRDSDFYEQYF; CDR3nt: TGCAGCGCAGGTCGGGACAGTGATTTCTACGAGCAGTACTTC
abundance: .; j_gene: TRBJ1-2; d_gene: .; v_gene: TRBV6-4; CDR3aa: CASSRSRAGANYGYTF; CDR3nt: TGTGCCAGCAGCAGATCTCGGGCGGGAGCTAACTATGGCTACACCTTC
abundance: .; j_gene: TRBJ1-1; d_gene: .; v_gene: TRBV7-9; CDR3aa: CASSGTAMNTEAFF; CDR3nt: TGTGCCAGCAGCGGGACGGCCATGAACACTGAAGCTTTCTTT
abundance: few; j_gene: TRBJ2-6; d_gene: .; v_gene: TRBV5-1; CDR3aa: CASMIAGANVLTF; CDR3nt: TGCGCCAGCATGATCGCTGGGGCCAACGTCCTGACTTTC
abundance: .; j_gene: TRBJ1-3; d_gene: .; v_gene: TRBV28; CDR3aa: CASRISGNTIYF; CDR3nt: TGTGCCAGTCGGATCTCTGGAAACACCATATATTTT